Below, 3 T cell receptor beta chains from the same sample are listed, as sequenced in a study of technical replicates of blood from four donors. Only in-frame clones appear in the TCRdb table, and some are missing; sequencing was by immunoSEQ multiplex PCR. The table has about 94,000 clones, approximately 94% seen once. The sequencing sample was made of T cells isolated from PBMCs. Source of these receptors: a human donor in good health.

The gene calls are TRBV11-2 and TRBJ2-7, with a weak D call TRBD1 (5 bases). The CDR3 has 16 amino acids. With 7 bases removed from V and 4 bases from J, the gap between germline ends came to 23 bases. Per the germline V gene, CDR1 is SGHAT and CDR2 is FQNNGV. The CDR3 region is CASTPVWGLSAYEQYF. The CDR3 bases are TGTGCCAGCACCCCCGTCTGGGGCCTTTCCGCTTACGAGCAGTACTTC.

V usage is TRBV12-5 and J usage is TRBJ1-4, with D possibly being TRBD1 (6 bases). The V end was cut by 7 bases, the J end by 2 bases, with 11 bases between. Germline assignment: CDR1 LGHNT and CDR2 FRNRAP. The CDR3 extends over 14 amino acids. Written as DNA, the CDR3 is TGTGCTAGTGCAAGGGGGGGCACTAATGAAAAACTGTTTTTT. It yields the protein CASARGGTNEKLFF.

The chain joins TRBV19 to TRBJ2-7, with 12 bases aligning to TRBD1. This CDR3 spans 17 amino acids. Germline V gene sequence: CDR1 LNHDA, CDR2 SQIVND (reference sequence). J lost 4 bases, V lost 4 bases, and 11 bases had no gene match. As DNA, the CDR3 is TGTGCCAGTAGTACGATTAGCCGGGACAGGGGGCGATACGAGCAGTACTTC. It is translated as CASSTISRDRGRYEQYF.